Listed here are 12 T cell receptor beta chains from one sample, sequenced in a study of post-analysis software for immune sequencing data. Findings and limits, study-wide: Roughly five TRBV segments were significantly more frequent in patients than in controls. TRBV5-6, TRBV5-1 and TRBV20-1 were among these segments.

The antigens these receptors bind are not known. Unique molecular identifiers featured in each of the TCR beta cDNA libraries. MiXCR, applied by TCRdb to the PCR reads, yields one record per CDR3 protein. The sample shows 350,000 to 500,000 distinct CDR3 sequences, less than 40% of them seen only once. The sequencing input was blood. The receptors shown here come from a girl aged 2 to 10 with multiple sclerosis.

This chain connects TRBV12-3 or TRBV12-4 to TRBJ1-1; 8 nucleotides agree with TRBD1. This CDR3 is 14 amino acids long. The ends lost 3 bases at V and 0 bases at J; junction bases unmatched: 0. The CDR3: CASSLTGVNTEAFF. In DNA form, the CDR3 reads TGTGCCAGCAGTTTGACAGGGGTGAACACTGAAGCTTTCTTT.

The chain carries TRBV5-5 and TRBJ2-7, with 10 positions matching TRBD2. The length of the CDR3 is 16 residues. V shed 0 bases, J shed 0 bases, and the junction held 3 bases outside the gene matches. CDR1 is SGHKS, CDR2 YYEKEE, per germline (reference sequence). The CDR3 region has the DNA TGTGCCAGCAGCTTGGGACTAGCGGGCTCCTCCTACGAGCAGTACTTC. This gives the protein CASSLGLAGSSYEQYF.

The J gene is TRBJ2-7, the V gene TRBV5-1, with 8 positions matching TRBD2. Germline lookup yields CDR1 SGHRS and CDR2 YFSETQ. V dropped 0 bases and J dropped 0; count of bases not matched to a gene: 2. This CDR3 is 15 amino acids long. The CDR3 DNA follows: TGCGCCAGCAGCTTGGTAGCGGGGCTCTCCTACGAGCAGTACTTC. Translated, it gives CASSLVAGLSYEQYF.

This clonotype showed up just a few times. The chain recombines TRBV5-1 with TRBJ1-2; D not certain. Deletions cut 4 bases from V and 8 bases from J, with 15 bases between. Germline V gene lookup returns CDR1 SGHRS and CDR2 YFSETQ. This CDR3 is 13 amino acids long. The CDR3 is CASSTNPGTGYTF. CDR3 DNA sequence: TGCGCCAGCAGCACAAACCCTGGAACGGGCTACACCTTC.

V and J are TRBV27 and TRBJ2-1; D unresolved. Germline V lookup: CDR1 MNHEY, CDR2 SMNVEV (reference sequence). The V end lost 3 bases, the J end lost 3 bases, and 9 bases lay between the germline ends. The CDR3 extends over 14 amino acids. The CDR3 is CASSLSNRYNEQFF. In nucleotides, the CDR3 is TGTGCCAGCAGTTTGTCCAACCGCTACAATGAGCAGTTCTTC.

A single count supports this clonotype. V and J are TRBV3-1 and TRBJ1-1; a weak D match, TRBD1 (6 bases). Trimming pared 0 bases from V and 8 bases from J, leaving 13 bases between. CDR1 LGHDT and CDR2 YNNKEL come from the germline V gene (reference sequence). The CDR3 covers 14 residues. In nucleotides, the CDR3 is TGTGCCAGCAGCCAAGAGACGGGAGGGGGAGAAGCTTTCTTT. Translated, it gives CASSQETGGGEAFF.

This clonotype appeared a few times. The chain employs TRBV12-3 or TRBV12-4 and TRBJ1-4; D is uncertain. The CDR3 is 13 residues long. With 3 bases removed from V and 10 bases from J, the gap between germline ends came to 12 bases. The CDR3 nucleotides read TGTGCCAGCAGTTTCGGGCCGGCGGGAAAACTGTTTTTT. Residues: CASSFGPAGKLFF.

This clonotype was seen a handful of times. The V call is TRBV10-3, the J call TRBJ2-1; TRBD1 is a possible D gene (6 bases). Germline V gives CDR1 ENHRY, CDR2 SYGVKD. This CDR3 comprises 14 residues. V shed 7 bases and J shed 0 bases, with 10 bases lying between them. The CDR3 coding sequence is TGTGCCATCAAGACAGGTAGCTCCTACAATGAGCAGTTCTTC. Translation: CAIKTGSSYNEQFF.

The gene calls are TRBV6-6 and TRBJ2-5; possibly TRBD1 or TRBD2 for D (6 bases each). There are 16 residues in the CDR3. The germline CDR1 and CDR2 sequences are MNHNY and SVGAGI (reference sequence). The V gene lost 5 bases and the J gene lost 1 base, with 17 bases spanning the gap. This CDR3 reads CASSPRGLDIQETQYF. In DNA form, the CDR3 reads TGTGCCAGCAGTCCCCGGGGGCTAGACATCCAAGAGACCCAGTACTTC.

The chain joins TRBV29-1 to TRBJ2-5; D perhaps matches TRBD1 (6 bases). The CDR3 has 16 residues. The V end lost 5 bases, the J end lost 4 bases, and 23 bases lay between the germline ends. Germline V gene lookup returns CDR1 SQVTM and CDR2 ANQGSEA. CDR3 in DNA: TGCAGCGTTTTGGGACAACCCTGTCGGGTGGGAGAGACCCAGTACTTC. Translated, it gives CSVLGQPCRVGETQYF.

The chain employs TRBV11-2 and TRBJ2-1; D is ambiguous. CDR1 is SGHAT, CDR2 FQNNGV, per germline. Trimming took 5 bases from V and 7 from J, leaving 15 bases between them. The length of the CDR3 is 14 residues. The CDR3 is CASSMSPESNEQFF. In DNA, the CDR3 is TGTGCCAGCAGCATGAGCCCCGAGTCTAATGAGCAGTTCTTC.

The chain's CDR3 is CASSSPSTSWYEQYF. The CDR3 nucleotides read TGTGCCAGCAGTTCCCCGAGCACGTCGTGGTACGAGCAGTACTTC. The chain uses TRBV6-5 and TRBJ2-7; D gene ambiguous. The CDR3 has 15 amino acids. Germline assignment: CDR1 MNHEY and CDR2 SVGAGI. V lost 4 bases and J 4 bases, leaving 17 bases between the germline ends.